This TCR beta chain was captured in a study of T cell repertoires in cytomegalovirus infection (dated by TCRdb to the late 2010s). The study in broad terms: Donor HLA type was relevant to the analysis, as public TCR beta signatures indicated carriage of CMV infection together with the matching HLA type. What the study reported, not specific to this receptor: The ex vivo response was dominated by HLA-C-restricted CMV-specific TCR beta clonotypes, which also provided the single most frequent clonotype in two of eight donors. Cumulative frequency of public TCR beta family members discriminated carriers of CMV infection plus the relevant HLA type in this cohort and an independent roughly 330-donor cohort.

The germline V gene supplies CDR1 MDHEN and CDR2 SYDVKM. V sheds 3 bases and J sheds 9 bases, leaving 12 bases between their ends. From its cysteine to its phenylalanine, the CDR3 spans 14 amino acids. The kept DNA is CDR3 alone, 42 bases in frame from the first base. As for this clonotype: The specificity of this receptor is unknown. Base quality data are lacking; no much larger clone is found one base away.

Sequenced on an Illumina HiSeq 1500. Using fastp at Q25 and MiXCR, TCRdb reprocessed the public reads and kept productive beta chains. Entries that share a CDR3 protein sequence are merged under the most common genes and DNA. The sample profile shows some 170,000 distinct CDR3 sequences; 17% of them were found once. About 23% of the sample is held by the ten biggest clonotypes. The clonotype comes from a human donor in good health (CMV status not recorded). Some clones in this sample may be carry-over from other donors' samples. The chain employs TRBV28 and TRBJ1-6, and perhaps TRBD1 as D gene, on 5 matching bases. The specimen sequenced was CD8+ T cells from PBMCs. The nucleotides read TGTGCCAGCAGTTTTCGGCAGGGATCTTCACCCCTCCACTTT. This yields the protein CASSFRQGSSPLHF.